These 22 T cell receptor beta chains originate from one sample sequenced in a study of blood T cell repertoires in COVID-19. Sequencing used immunoSEQ multiplex PCR; TCRdb keeps in-frame clones, though not all of them. The data contain 340,000 or so clones, 83% of them singletons. Sequencing was carried out using peripheral blood. Source of these receptors: a man aged 30 to 39 with active or convalescent COVID-19.

As to this clone: In the same sample, other DNA sequences code for this CDR3. The chain uses TRBV5-8 and TRBJ2-5; TRBD2 aligns across 13 bases. The germline V gene encodes CDR1 SGHTS and CDR2 YDEGEE. The CDR3 length is 16 residues. V lost 4 bases, J lost 1 base, and 4 bases stayed unmatched. The CDR3 nucleotides are TGTGCCAGCAGCCCCAGACTAGCGGGGGGCCAAGAGACCCAGTACTTC. It is translated as CASSPRLAGGQETQYF.

The V gene is TRBV5-4, the J gene TRBJ1-6; 12 nucleotides line up with TRBD1. This CDR3 has 16 residues. V was clipped by 0 bases and J by 10 bases; unmatched bases: 5. In germline, CDR1 is SGHNT, CDR2 YYREEE (reference sequence). CDR3 nucleotide sequence: TGTGCCAGCAGCTTGGGAGGGGACAGGGGGCGATCACCCCTCCACTTT. Amino acids: CASSLGGDRGRSPLHF.

The CDR3 region has the DNA TGCGCCAGCAGCGAACTGGTAGCGGAAGAGACCCAGTACTTC. The encoded protein is CASSELVAEETQYF. The chain recombines TRBV5-1 with TRBJ2-5; D is perhaps TRBD2 (6 bases). The V gene's germline CDR1 is SGHRS and CDR2 YFSETQ. The CDR3 consists of 14 residues. Trimming removed 4 bases from V and 3 bases from J, with 13 bases in between.

The V and J genes are TRBV13 and TRBJ2-2; the match to TRBD2 covers 7 bases. The germline V gene has CDR1 PRHDT and CDR2 FYEKMQ (reference sequence). This CDR3 region has 15 residues. Germline trimming cut 3 bases from V and 0 bases from J; bases unmatched to any gene: 1. CDR3 in amino acids: CASSLGLPNTGELFF. The CDR3 nucleotides read TGTGCCAGCAGCTTGGGACTACCGAACACCGGGGAGCTGTTTTTT.

This chain connects TRBV14 to TRBJ2-1; 9 bases match TRBD1. CDR3 size: 16 residues. The germline V gene encodes CDR1 SGHDN and CDR2 FVKESK. V dropped 2 bases and J dropped 4; count of bases not matched to a gene: 6. The DNA for the CDR3 is TGTGCCAGCAGCCAACTAACAGGGGGCTTTTACAATGAGCAGTTCTTC. Translating gives CASSQLTGGFYNEQFF.

This rearrangement joins TRBV4-3 to TRBJ1-4; tentatively, D is TRBD1 (5 bases). V was clipped by 0 bases and J by 1 base, with 15 bases between them. CDR1 and CDR2 from the germline V gene are LGHNA and YSLEER. The CDR3 runs to 18 residues. The CDR3 is CASSQDSPGEITNEKLFF. CDR3 coding DNA: TGCGCCAGCAGCCAAGATTCACCGGGGGAGATAACTAATGAAAAACTGTTTTTT.

The chain uses TRBV6-4 and TRBJ2-7, with a tentative D call TRBD2 (7 bases). The germline gives CDR1 MRHNA, CDR2 SNTAGT. The V end lost 2 bases, the J end lost 0 bases, and 20 bases lay between the germline ends. This CDR3 contains 18 residues. CDR3 residues: CASSDPLLGGPSSYEQYF. DNA of the CDR3: TGTGCCAGCAGTGACCCCTTGCTGGGGGGGCCGAGCTCCTACGAGCAGTACTTC.

The chain employs TRBV29-1 and TRBJ1-2; D ambiguous. The germline CDR1 and CDR2 sequences are SQVTM and ANQGSEA. The V and J ends lost 3 bases and 8 bases respectively, with 13 bases between them. CDR3 size: 12 residues. The CDR3: CSVDSGSGGYTF. The CDR3 region has the DNA TGCAGCGTTGATTCGGGATCGGGGGGCTACACCTTC.

Here the CDR3 reads CASSARERQPQHF. CDR3 DNA: TGTGCCAGCTCCGCGAGGGAGCGTCAGCCCCAGCATTTT. J is TRBJ1-5 and V is TRBV18; unclear D gene. Trimming pared 6 bases from V and 6 bases from J, leaving 12 bases between. The germline gives CDR1 KGHSH, CDR2 LQKENI. CDR3 length: 13 amino acids. Using reference TRBV18 and TRBJ1-5 for the parts outside the CDR3, the full variable domain is NAGVMQNPRHLVRRRGQEARLRCSPMKGHSHVYWYRQLPEEGLKFMVYLQKENIIDESGMPKERFSAEFPKEGPSILRIQQVVRGDSAAYFCASSARERQPQHFGDGTRLSIL.

The CDR3 DNA follows: TGTGCCAGCACGGGGAGCGCCACCTACGAGCAGTACTTC. It is translated as CASTGSATYEQYF. The chain carries TRBV28 and TRBJ2-7; maybe TRBD2 (5 bases). Germline lookup yields CDR1 MDHEN and CDR2 SYDVKM. The CDR3 contains 13 residues. V was trimmed by 7 bases and J by 2 bases, leaving 12 bases between them.

V is TRBV5-1 and J is TRBJ2-3, with 11 bases that match TRBD2. The germline CDR1 and CDR2 sequences are SGHRS and YFSETQ. CDR3 size: 16 residues. Trimming at V came to 3 bases and at J to 0 bases, leaving 3 bases not matched to a gene. The CDR3 nucleotides are TGCGCCAGCAGCTACAGACTAGCGGGGAGCACAGATACGCAGTATTTT. Amino acids: CASSYRLAGSTDTQYF.

In this sample, this clone turned up once. This sequence joins TRBV28 and TRBJ1-1; no clear D. The V end was cut by 6 bases, the J end by 4 bases, with 9 bases between. The CDR3 extends over 12 amino acids. CDR1 is MDHEN and CDR2 is SYDVKM in the germline V gene. The DNA for the CDR3 is TGTGCCAGCAGCACCGGAGGCACTGAAGCTTTCTTT. This encodes CASSTGGTEAFF.

The chain couples TRBV18 to TRBJ1-5; TRBD1 agrees at 8 bases. This CDR3 contains 15 residues. Unmatched junction bases numbered 7, after V lost 2 bases and J lost 7 bases. The germline V gene has CDR1 KGHSH and CDR2 LQKENI. Here the CDR3 DNA reads TGTGCCAGCTCACCAGGCAGGGGGCCGGGGCAGCCCCAGCATTTT. Translation: CASSPGRGPGQPQHF.

This clone showed up just a few times. The chain employs TRBV19 and TRBJ1-1, with D uncertain. Germline assignment: CDR1 LNHDA and CDR2 SQIVND (reference sequence). The CDR3 is 17 amino acids. Trimming shortened V by 6 bases and J by 1 base, and 21 bases separated the two germline ends. CDR3 amino acids: CASSPPTTGKGNTEAFF. The CDR3 nucleotides read TGTGCCAGTAGCCCCCCTACCACCGGGAAGGGGAACACTGAAGCTTTCTTT.

The J gene is TRBJ2-7, the V gene TRBV15; no definite D call. Germline CDR1 reads LNHNV; CDR2 reads YYDKDF (reference sequence). The CDR3 has 14 residues. V was pared by 0 bases and J by 2 bases, with 8 bases between. The CDR3 protein is CATSRDVRTYEQYF. In DNA form, the CDR3 reads TGTGCCACCAGCAGAGATGTCAGAACCTACGAGCAGTACTTC.

The chain links TRBV9 to TRBJ2-3; 8 nucleotides line up with TRBD2. The CDR3 runs to 15 residues. Germline CDR1 reads SGDLS; CDR2 reads YYNGEE. V lost 2 bases, J lost 2 bases, and 4 bases stayed unmatched. The CDR3 DNA sequence: TGTGCCAGCAGCGTGATTAGCGGGATCACAGATACGCAGTATTTT. It yields the protein CASSVISGITDTQYF.

The chain joins TRBV4-1 to TRBJ2-1, with TRBD2 matching over 9 bases. The CDR3 is 17 amino acids. Germline trimming cut 0 bases from V and 6 bases from J; bases unmatched to any gene: 9. Germline-derived CDR1 and CDR2 are MGHRA and YSYEKL. CDR3 amino acids: CASSQDRASGTLNEQFF. The CDR3 nucleotides read TGCGCCAGCAGCCAAGATCGGGCTAGCGGGACCCTCAATGAGCAGTTCTTC.

The rearrangement uses TRBV14 and TRBJ2-1; maybe TRBD2 (5 bases). The V end was cut by 4 bases, the J end by 6 bases, with 7 bases between. This CDR3 comprises 12 residues. Germline V lookup: CDR1 SGHDN, CDR2 FVKESK. The CDR3 region has the DNA TGTGCCAGCAGCCTCGGAGGCAATGAGCAGTTCTTC. This encodes CASSLGGNEQFF.

The V gene is TRBV28, the J gene TRBJ2-7; 10 bases agree with TRBD1. V gave up 10 bases and J gave up 5 bases; unmatched junction bases: 14. Germline lookup yields CDR1 MDHEN and CDR2 SYDVKM. The CDR3 sequence is 15 residues long. CDR3 residues: CATSLFPGQGNEQYF. CDR3 DNA sequence: TGTGCCACCAGCCTTTTCCCGGGACAGGGGAACGAGCAGTACTTC.

This clone was observed a few times. This rearrangement joins TRBV15 to TRBJ1-2; 8 nucleotides line up with TRBD1. V lost 0 bases to trimming and J lost 5 bases; unmatched junction nucleotides: 11. Germline CDR1 reads LNHNV; CDR2 reads YYDKDF (reference sequence). This CDR3 comprises 17 residues. Written as DNA, the CDR3 is TGTGCCACCAGCAGAGAGGACGGAGGACAGGGTCGGTATGGCTACACCTTC. Its protein product is CATSREDGGQGRYGYTF. The variable domain in full, completed from reference TRBV15 and TRBJ1-2, reads DAMVIQNPRYQVTQFGKPVTLSCSQTLNHNVMYWYQQKSSQAPKLLFHYYDKDFNNEADTPDNFQSRRPNTSFCFLDIRSPGLGDTAMYLCATSREDGGQGRYGYTFGSGTRLTVV.

The CDR3 nucleotides are TGTGCCAGTAGATCGAGTACAGGAGATGGCTACACCTTC. This gives the protein CASRSSTGDGYTF. The rearrangement uses TRBV19 and TRBJ1-2; possible D gene TRBD1, 5 bases. Germline CDR1 reads LNHDA; CDR2 reads SQIVND (reference sequence). Trimming took 6 bases from V and 6 from J, leaving 14 bases between them. This CDR3 is built from 13 residues. The full variable domain, in which reference TRBV19 and TRBJ1-2 provide the parts outside the CDR3, is DGGITQSPKYLFRKEGQNVTLSCEQNLNHDAMYWYRQDPGQGLRLIYYSQIVNDFQKGDIAEGYSVSREKKESFPLTVTSAQKNPTAFYLCASRSSTGDGYTFGSGTRLTVV.

CDR3 protein: CAWSVDRGNTIYF. Written as DNA, the CDR3 is TGTGCCTGGAGTGTGGACAGGGGAAACACCATATATTTT. The V and J genes are TRBV30 and TRBJ1-3; 7 bases match TRBD1. V was clipped by 0 bases and J by 4 bases; unmatched bases: 0. The CDR3 totals 13 residues. CDR1 and CDR2 from the germline V gene are GTSNPN and SVGIG (reference sequence).